The sequence of this T cell receptor beta chain was determined in a study of cytomegalovirus exposure and HLA in healthy donors. This clone was counted at least ten times. Its target is unknown. Study-wide results and caveats: CMV antigen specificity of a few CMV-associated chains was confirmed in vitro.

The donors were in the approximately 120-subject validation cohort; that cohort was separate from the roughly 730-subject first cohort. Germline assignment: CDR1 KGHSH and CDR2 LQKENI. The CDR3 contains 13 residues. The germline V and J ends were trimmed by 0 bases and 3 bases, with 6 bases remaining between them. Method: immunoSEQ multiplex PCR; TCRdb's copy keeps in-frame clones and lacks some. This table holds around 190,000 clones, 80% to 90% found once. The source of this sequence is a woman younger than 45 in good health and CMV-seronegative. Sequences were obtained from PBMCs. V and J are TRBV18 and TRBJ2-7; D may be TRBD2 (5 bases). CDR3: CASSPPGSYEQYF. The CDR3 coding sequence is TGTGCCAGCTCACCACCAGGGAGCTACGAGCAGTACTTC.